This T cell receptor beta chain was captured by sequencing in a study of blood T cell repertoires in COVID-19. Assay used: immunoSEQ multiplex PCR; TCRdb lists only in-frame clones, some missing. The table has around 340,000 clones, 86% seen once; the top ten hold around 4%. Germline lookup yields CDR1 SGHVS and CDR2 FNYEAQ. The germline V and J ends were trimmed by 2 bases and 5 bases, with 12 bases remaining between them. The length of the CDR3 is 15 residues. This receptor was taken from a woman between 40 and 55 years old with acute COVID-19. The chain combines TRBV7-6 with TRBJ2-2; a weak D match, TRBD2 (6 bases). Sequences were obtained from PBMCs or T cells enriched from blood (not recorded which). This CDR3 is CASSLSPGGTGELFF. CDR3 nucleotide sequence: TGTGCCAGCAGCTTATCGCCCGGAGGGACCGGGGAGCTGTTTTTT.